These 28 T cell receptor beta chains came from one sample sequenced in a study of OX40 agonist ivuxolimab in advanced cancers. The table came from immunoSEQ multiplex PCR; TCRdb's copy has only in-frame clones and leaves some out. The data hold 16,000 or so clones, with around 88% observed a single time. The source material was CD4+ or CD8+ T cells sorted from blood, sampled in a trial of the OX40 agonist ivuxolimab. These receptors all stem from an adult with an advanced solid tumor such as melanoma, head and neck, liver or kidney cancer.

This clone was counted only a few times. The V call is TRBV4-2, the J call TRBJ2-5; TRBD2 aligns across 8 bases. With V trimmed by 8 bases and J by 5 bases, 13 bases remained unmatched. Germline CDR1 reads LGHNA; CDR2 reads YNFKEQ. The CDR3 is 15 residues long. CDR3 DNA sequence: TGTGCCAGCTCATCAACGGGAGGGCCTGGGGAGACCCAGTACTTC. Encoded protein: CASSSTGGPGETQYF.

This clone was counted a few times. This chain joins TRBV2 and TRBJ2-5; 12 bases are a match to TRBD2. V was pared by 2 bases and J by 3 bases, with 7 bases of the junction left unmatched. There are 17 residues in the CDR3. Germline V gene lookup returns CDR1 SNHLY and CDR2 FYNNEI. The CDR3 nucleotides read TGTGCCAGCAGTGAACCTTGGCTAGCGGGAGGGGAAGAGACCCAGTACTTC. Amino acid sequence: CASSEPWLAGGEETQYF.

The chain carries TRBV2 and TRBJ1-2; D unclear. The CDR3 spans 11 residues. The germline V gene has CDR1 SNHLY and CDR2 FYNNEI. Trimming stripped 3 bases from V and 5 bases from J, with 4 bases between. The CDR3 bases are TGTGCCAGCAGTGAGGGGTATGGCTACACCTTC. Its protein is CASSEGYGYTF.

CDR3 in DNA: TGCGCCAGCAGCGCATCGGGACAGACGAACACTGAAGCTTTCTTT. Protein product: CASSASGQTNTEAFF. The chain links TRBV5-1 to TRBJ1-1; 7 nucleotides match TRBD1. The CDR3 totals 15 residues. V lost 4 bases and J lost 1; bases outside the gene matches: 7. Germline V gives CDR1 SGHRS, CDR2 YFSETQ.

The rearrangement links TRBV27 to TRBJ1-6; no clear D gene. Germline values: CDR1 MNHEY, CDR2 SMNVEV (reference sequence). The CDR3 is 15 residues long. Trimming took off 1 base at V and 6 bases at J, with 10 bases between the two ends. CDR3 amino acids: CASSLYQESNSPLHF. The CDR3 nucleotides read TGTGCCAGCAGTTTATACCAGGAGTCTAATTCACCCCTCCACTTT.

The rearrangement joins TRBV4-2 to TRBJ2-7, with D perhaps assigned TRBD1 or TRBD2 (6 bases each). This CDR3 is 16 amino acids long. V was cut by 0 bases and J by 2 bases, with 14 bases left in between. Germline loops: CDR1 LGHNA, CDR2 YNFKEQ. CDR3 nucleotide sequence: TGTGCCAGCAGCCAAGATCCGCGGGACAATCCCTACGAGCAGTACTTC. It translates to CASSQDPRDNPYEQYF.

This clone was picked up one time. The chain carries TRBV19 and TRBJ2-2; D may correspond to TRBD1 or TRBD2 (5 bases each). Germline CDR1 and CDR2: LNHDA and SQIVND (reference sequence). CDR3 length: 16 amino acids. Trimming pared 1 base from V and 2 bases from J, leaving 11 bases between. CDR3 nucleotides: TGTGCCAGTAGTATAGCCGGGACGCTAAACACCGGGGAGCTGTTTTTT. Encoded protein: CASSIAGTLNTGELFF.

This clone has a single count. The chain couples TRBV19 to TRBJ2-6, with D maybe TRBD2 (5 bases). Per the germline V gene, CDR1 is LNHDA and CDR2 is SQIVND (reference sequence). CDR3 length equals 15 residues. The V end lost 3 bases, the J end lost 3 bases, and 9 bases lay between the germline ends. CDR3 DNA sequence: TGTGCCAGTAGTATGAGAGGGAGTGGGGCCAACGTCCTGACTTTC. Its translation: CASSMRGSGANVLTF.

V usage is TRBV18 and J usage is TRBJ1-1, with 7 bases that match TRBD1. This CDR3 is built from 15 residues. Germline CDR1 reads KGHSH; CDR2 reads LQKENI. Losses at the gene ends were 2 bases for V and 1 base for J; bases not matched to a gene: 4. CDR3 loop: CASSPVGQANTEAFF. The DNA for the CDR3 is TGTGCCAGCTCACCAGTTGGACAGGCGAACACTGAAGCTTTCTTT.

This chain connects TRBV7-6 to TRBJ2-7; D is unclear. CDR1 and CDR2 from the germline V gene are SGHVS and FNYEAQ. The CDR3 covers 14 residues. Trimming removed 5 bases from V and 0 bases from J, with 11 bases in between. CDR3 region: CASSPLVSSYEQYF. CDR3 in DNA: TGTGCCAGCAGCCCCTTGGTGAGCTCCTACGAGCAGTACTTC.

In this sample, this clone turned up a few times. The CDR3, as DNA: TGTGCCAGCAGCTTGGACAGATACTATGGCTACACCTTC. Protein product: CASSLDRYYGYTF. The V and J genes are TRBV7-9 and TRBJ1-2; D might be TRBD1 (6 bases). V was cut by 3 bases and J by 3 bases, with 8 bases left in between. The CDR3 extends over 13 amino acids. Germline lookup yields CDR1 SEHNR and CDR2 FQNEAQ (reference sequence).

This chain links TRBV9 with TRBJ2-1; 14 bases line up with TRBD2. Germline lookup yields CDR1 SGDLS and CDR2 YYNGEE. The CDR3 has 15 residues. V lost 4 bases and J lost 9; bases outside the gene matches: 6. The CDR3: CASSRGLAGVGEQFF. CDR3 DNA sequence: TGTGCCAGCAGCAGGGGACTAGCGGGAGTTGGTGAGCAGTTCTTC.

Written as DNA, the CDR3 is TGTGCCAGCAGCCGGACTAGCGGGAGATACACCGGGGAGCTGTTTTTT. Translating it yields CASSRTSGRYTGELFF. This chain links TRBV7-2 with TRBJ2-2; 13 bases line up with TRBD2. This CDR3 contains 16 residues. Germline CDR1 SGHTA, CDR2 FQGNSA. Trimming cost V 5 bases and J 3 bases; bases outside gene matches: 3.

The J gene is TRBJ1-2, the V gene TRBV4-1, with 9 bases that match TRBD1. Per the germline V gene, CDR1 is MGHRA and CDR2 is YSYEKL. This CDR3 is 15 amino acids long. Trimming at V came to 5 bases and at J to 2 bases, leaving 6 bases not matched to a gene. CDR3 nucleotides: TGCGCCAGCAGCACTCGGACAGGGGCCAACTATGGCTACACCTTC. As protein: CASSTRTGANYGYTF.

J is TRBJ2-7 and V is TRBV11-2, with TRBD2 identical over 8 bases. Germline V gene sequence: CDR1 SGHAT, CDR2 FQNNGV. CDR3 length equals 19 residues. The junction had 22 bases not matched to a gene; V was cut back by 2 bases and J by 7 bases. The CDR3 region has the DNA TGTGCCAGCAGCTTATACTCTCGCAGACTAGCGCCCACCAATTGGGAGCAGTACTTC. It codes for CASSLYSRRLAPTNWEQYF.

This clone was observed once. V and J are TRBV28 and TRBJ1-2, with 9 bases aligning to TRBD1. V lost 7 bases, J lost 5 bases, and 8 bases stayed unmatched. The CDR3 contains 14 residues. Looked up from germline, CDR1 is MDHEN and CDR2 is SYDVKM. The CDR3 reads CASTSIGTGYGYTF. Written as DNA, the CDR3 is TGTGCCAGCACCAGTATAGGGACAGGGTATGGCTACACCTTC.

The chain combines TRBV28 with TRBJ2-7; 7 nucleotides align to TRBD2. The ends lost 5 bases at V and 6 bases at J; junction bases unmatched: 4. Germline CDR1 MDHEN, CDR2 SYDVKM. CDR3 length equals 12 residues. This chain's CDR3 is CASSPPGGEQYF. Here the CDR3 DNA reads TGTGCCAGCAGTCCCCCGGGGGGCGAGCAGTACTTC.

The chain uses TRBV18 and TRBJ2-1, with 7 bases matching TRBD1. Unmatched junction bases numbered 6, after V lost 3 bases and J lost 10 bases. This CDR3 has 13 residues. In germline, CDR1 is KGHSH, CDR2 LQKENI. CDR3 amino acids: CASSPGTAPEQFF. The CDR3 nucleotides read TGTGCCAGCTCACCTGGGACAGCCCCAGAGCAGTTCTTC.

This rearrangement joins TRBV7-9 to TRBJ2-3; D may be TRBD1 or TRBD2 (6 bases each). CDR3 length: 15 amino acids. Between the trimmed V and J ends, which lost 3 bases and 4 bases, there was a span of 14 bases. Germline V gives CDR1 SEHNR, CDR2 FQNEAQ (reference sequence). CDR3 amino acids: CASSFGGLDSDTQYF. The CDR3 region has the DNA TGTGCCAGCAGCTTTGGGGGGCTTGACTCAGATACGCAGTATTTT.

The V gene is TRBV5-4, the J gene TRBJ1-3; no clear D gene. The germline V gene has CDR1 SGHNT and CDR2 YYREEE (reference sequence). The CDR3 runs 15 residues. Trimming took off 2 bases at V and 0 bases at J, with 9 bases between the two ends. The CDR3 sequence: CASSLGRSSGNTIYF. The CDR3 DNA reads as TGTGCCAGCAGCTTAGGCAGGTCCTCTGGAAACACCATATATTTT. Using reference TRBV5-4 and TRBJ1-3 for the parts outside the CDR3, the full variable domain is ETGVTQSPTHLIKTRGQQVTLRCSSQSGHNTVSWYQQALGQGPQFIFQYYREEENGRGNFPPRFSGLQFPNYSSELNVNALELDDSALYLCASSLGRSSGNTIYFGEGSWLTVV.

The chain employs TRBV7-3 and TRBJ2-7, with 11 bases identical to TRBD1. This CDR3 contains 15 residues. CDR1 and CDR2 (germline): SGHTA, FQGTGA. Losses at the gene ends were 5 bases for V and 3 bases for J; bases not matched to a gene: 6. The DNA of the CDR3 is TGTGCCAGCAGCCATCGGGACAGGGGGAACTACGAGCAGTACTTC. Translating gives CASSHRDRGNYEQYF.

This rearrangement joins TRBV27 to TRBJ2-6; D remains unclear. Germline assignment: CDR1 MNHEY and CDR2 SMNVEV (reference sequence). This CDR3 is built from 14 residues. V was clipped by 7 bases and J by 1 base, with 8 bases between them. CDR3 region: CASTQLSGANVLTF. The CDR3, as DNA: TGTGCCAGCACGCAGCTATCTGGGGCCAACGTCCTGACTTTC.

CDR3 sequence reads: CASSHLGTGGRNEQFF. The CDR3 DNA follows: TGTGCCAGCAGCCATCTCGGGACAGGGGGCCGTAATGAGCAGTTCTTC. The chain recombines TRBV14 with TRBJ2-1; 12 bases align to TRBD1. The CDR3 consists of 16 residues. Germline CDR1 SGHDN, CDR2 FVKESK. V was pared by 3 bases and J by 7 bases, with 7 bases of the junction left unmatched.

The CDR3 DNA reads TGTGCCAGCAGCCGAGCGGGAGGAGAAGAGACCCAGTACTTC. Translation gives CASSRAGGEETQYF. The chain employs TRBV7-9 and TRBJ2-5, with TRBD2 matching 9 bases. Germline V gives CDR1 SEHNR, CDR2 FQNEAQ (reference sequence). This CDR3 has 14 residues. V lost 5 bases and J lost 3; bases outside the gene matches: 4.

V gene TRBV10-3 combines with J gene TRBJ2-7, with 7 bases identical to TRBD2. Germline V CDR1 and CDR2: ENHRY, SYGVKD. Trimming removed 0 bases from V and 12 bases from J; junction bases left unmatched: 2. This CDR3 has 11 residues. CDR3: CAISESGEGYF. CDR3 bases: TGTGCCATCAGTGAGTCAGGGGAGGGGTACTTC.

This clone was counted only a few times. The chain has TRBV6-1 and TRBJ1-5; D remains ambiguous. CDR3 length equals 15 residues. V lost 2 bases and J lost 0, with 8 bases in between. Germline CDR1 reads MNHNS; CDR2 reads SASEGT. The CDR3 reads CASSELTVSNQPQHF. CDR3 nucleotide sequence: TGTGCCAGCAGTGAACTGACGGTTAGCAATCAGCCCCAGCATTTT.

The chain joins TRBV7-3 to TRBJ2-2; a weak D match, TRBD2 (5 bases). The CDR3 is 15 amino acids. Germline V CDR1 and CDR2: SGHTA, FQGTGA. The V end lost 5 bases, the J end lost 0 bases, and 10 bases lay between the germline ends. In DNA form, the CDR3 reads TGTGCCAGCAGCATGCTGGACTCGAACACCGGGGAGCTGTTTTTT. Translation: CASSMLDSNTGELFF.

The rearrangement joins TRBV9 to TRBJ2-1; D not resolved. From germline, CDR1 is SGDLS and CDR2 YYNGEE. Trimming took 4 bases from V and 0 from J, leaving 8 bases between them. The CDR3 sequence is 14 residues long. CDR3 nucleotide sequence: TGTGCCAGCAGCCCTACGAGCTCCTACAATGAGCAGTTCTTC. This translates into CASSPTSSYNEQFF.